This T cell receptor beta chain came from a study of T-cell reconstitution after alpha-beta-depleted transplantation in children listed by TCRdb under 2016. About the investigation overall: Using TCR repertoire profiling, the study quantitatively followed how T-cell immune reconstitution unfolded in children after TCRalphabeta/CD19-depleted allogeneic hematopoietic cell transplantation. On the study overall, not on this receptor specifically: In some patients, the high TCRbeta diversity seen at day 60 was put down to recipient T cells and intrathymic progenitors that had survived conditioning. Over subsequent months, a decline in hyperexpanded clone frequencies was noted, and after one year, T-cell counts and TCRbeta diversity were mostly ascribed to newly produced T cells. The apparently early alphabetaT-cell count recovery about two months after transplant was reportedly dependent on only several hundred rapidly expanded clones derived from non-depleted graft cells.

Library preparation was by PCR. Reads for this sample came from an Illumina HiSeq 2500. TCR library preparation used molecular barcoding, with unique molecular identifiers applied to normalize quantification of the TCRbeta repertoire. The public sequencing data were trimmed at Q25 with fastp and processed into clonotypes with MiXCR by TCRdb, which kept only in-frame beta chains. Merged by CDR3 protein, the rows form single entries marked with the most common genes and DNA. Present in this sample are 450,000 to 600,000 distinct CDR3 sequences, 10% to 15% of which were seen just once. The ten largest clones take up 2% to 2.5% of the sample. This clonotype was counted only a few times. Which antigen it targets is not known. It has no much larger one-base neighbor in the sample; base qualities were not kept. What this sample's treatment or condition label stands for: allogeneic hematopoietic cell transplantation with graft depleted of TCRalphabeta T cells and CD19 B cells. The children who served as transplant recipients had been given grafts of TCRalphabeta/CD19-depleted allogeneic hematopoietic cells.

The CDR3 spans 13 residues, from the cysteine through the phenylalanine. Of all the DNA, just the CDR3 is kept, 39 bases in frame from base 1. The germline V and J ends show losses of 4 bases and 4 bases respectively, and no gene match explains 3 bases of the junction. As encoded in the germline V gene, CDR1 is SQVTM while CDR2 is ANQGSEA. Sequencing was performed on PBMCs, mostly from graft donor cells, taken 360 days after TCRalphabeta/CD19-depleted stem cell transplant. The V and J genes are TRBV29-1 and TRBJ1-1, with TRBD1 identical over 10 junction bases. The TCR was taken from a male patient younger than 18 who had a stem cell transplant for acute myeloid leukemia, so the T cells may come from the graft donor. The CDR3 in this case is CSVGWTGGTEAFF. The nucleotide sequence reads TGCAGCGTTGGCTGGACAGGGGGCACTGAAGCTTTCTTT.